This paragraph covers one T cell receptor (beta chain) sequence. These data are taken from a study of shared clonotypes between healthy human individuals. This table comes from immunoSEQ multiplex PCR, and its TCRdb copy is limited to in-frame clones, with some not included. The profile shows 600,000 to 750,000 clones, 80% to 95% of them singletons. This CDR3 spans 13 amino acids. CDR1 MGHDK and CDR2 SYGVNS come from the germline V gene. V was trimmed by 7 bases and J by 9 bases, leaving 16 bases between them. The sequenced sample was memory CD8+ T cells from PBMCs. The subset was: CD45RO+ cells pooled with CCR7-negative TemRA cells. The receptor was isolated from a man between 18 and 35 years old in good health. Some clones in this sample may be carry-over from other donors' samples. The chain uses TRBV25-1 and TRBJ2-1; weak D call: TRBD2 (6 bases). Written as DNA, the CDR3 is TGTGCCAGCACTCTAAGTTTCGGGGGTGAGCAGTTCTTC. Protein: CASTLSFGGEQFF.